Below, 4 T cell receptor beta chains from the same sample are listed, as sequenced in a study of cytomegalovirus exposure and HLA in healthy donors. PCR employed 60 Vbeta and 13 Jbeta primers. The data were produced by immunoSEQ multiplex PCR, yet TCRdb's version contains in-frame clones alone and is incomplete. This sample has approximately 74,000 clones, with 75% found just once. Source material: PBMCs. Source of these receptors: a woman in her 40s in good health and CMV-seronegative.

This rearrangement joins TRBV15 to TRBJ2-1; 8 bases are shared with TRBD2. Germline V gives CDR1 LNHNV, CDR2 YYDKDF (reference sequence). J gave up 0 bases and V 1 base, and 8 bases lay outside the gene matches. The CDR3 runs 18 residues. The CDR3: CATSRVVAGLTSYNEQFF. The CDR3 DNA follows: TGTGCCACCAGCAGAGTTGTAGCGGGATTAACCTCCTACAATGAGCAGTTCTTC.

The rearrangement links TRBV7-2 to TRBJ2-3; a possible D gene is TRBD2 (5 bases). Germline V lookup: CDR1 SGHTA, CDR2 FQGNSA. V lost 5 bases and J 2 bases, leaving 17 bases between the germline ends. CDR3 length equals 16 residues. The CDR3 coding sequence is TGTGCCAGCAGCCGAACGAGCGGACTGTCCACAGATACGCAGTATTTT. This encodes CASSRTSGLSTDTQYF.

This chain connects TRBV7-9 to TRBJ2-5, with D maybe TRBD2 (5 bases). Trimming left V 7 bases short and J 2 bases short, with 29 bases between. The germline CDR1 and CDR2 sequences are SEHNR and FQNEAQ (reference sequence). The CDR3 has 19 residues. The CDR3 region has the DNA TGTGCCAGCACCCTCAAGTTGGCTAGCCGCCAAGAAGAACAAGAGACCCAGTACTTC. It encodes CASTLKLASRQEEQETQYF.

The CDR3 DNA follows: TGTGCCAGCAGCTTAGATCGTGGGAGCGGGAGGGTCTACGATACGCAGTATTTT. Its protein is CASSLDRGSGRVYDTQYF. J is TRBJ2-3 and V is TRBV11-2, with 10 bases that match TRBD2. Trimming cost V 0 bases and J 6 bases; bases outside gene matches: 12. The CDR3 is 18 amino acids. In germline, CDR1 is SGHAT, CDR2 FQNNGV.